The rows below give T cell receptor beta chains drawn from one sample of a study of blood T cell repertoires in COVID-19. Assay: immunoSEQ multiplex PCR; the TCRdb copy retains only in-frame clones and omits some. Of 29,000 or so clones in the sample, around 82% were seen once. The sample consisted of peripheral blood. The source of these receptors is a man at least 80 years old with active COVID-19. CDR3s include the opening cysteine and the closing phenylalanine or tryptophan. The D gene is left open where the match is weak. Expanded clones get a size class; other rows say once, few or many, or leave the size out.

d_call	v_call	j_call	clone_size	cdr3_nt	cdr3_aa
TRBD2	TRBV7-8	TRBJ2-5	NA	TGTGCCAGCAGCCTCGGACTAGCTGGGACCCAGTACTTC	CASSLGLAGTQYF
NA	TRBV7-2	TRBJ2-4	once	TGTGCCAGCAGCTTAGCGGGCCAAAACATTCAGTACTTC	CASSLAGQNIQYF
NA	TRBV15	TRBJ1-4	NA	TGTGCCACCAGCAGAGACCGGGCAACTAATGAAAAACTGTTTTTT	CATSRDRATNEKLFF
NA	TRBV2	TRBJ1-1	NA	TGTGCCAGCAGTGAAGCGGGGGGTGAAGCTTTCTTT	CASSEAGGEAFF
TRBD1	TRBV5-5	TRBJ1-2	NA	TGTGCCAGCAGCTCAATCAGGGGGGCGCTTCCACGCTATGGCTACACCTTC	CASSSIRGALPRYGYTF
NA	TRBV11-3	TRBJ2-3	NA	TGTGCCAGCAGCAACCCAGGGGAAACGCAGTATTTT	CASSNPGETQYF
NA	TRBV18	TRBJ2-7	NA	TGTGCCAGCTCAGCGTACCGGGACACCGCCTACGAGCAGTACTTC	CASSAYRDTAYEQYF
NA	TRBV19	TRBJ2-6	once	TGTGCCAGTAGTATGTTCGTAAGGGACACACCCTCTGGGGCCAACGTCCTGACTTTC	CASSMFVRDTPSGANVLTF
TRBD1	TRBV19	TRBJ1-1	once	TGTGCCAGACAGACGACAGGGGGCTTGAACACTGAAGCTTTCTTT	CARQTTGGLNTEAFF
NA	TRBV5-8	TRBJ2-1	NA	TGTGCCAGCAGCTTGTCAGGGATTTCCTACAATGAGCAGTTCTTC	CASSLSGISYNEQFF
NA	TRBV10-3	TRBJ1-6	few	TGTGCCATCAGCCAGGGGCATGGTTCACCCCTCCACTTT	CAISQGHGSPLHF
TRBD1	TRBV15	TRBJ1-4	once	TGTGCCACCAGCAGAGATCGGGACAGGGTGCGGTACGAAAAACTGTTTTTT	CATSRDRDRVRYEKLFF
TRBD1	TRBV7-9	TRBJ1-6	NA	TGTGCCAGCAGCTTGGTTTCGGAACAGGGGCGGACTAATTCACCCCTCCACTTT	CASSLVSEQGRTNSPLHF
NA	TRBV6-6	TRBJ2-2	NA	TGTGCCAGCACCCCAGGGGTCAGGCAGAACACCGGGGAGCTGTTTTTT	CASTPGVRQNTGELFF
TRBD1	TRBV2	TRBJ1-1	NA	TGTGCCAGCAGTGAACAGGGACAGGGGAGGATTGAAGCTTTCTTT	CASSEQGQGRIEAFF
NA	TRBV14	TRBJ2-1	once	TGTGCCAGCAGCAGGGGACTTATCGATGAGCAGTTCTTC	CASSRGLIDEQFF
NA	TRBV10-1	TRBJ2-5	few	TGCGCCAGCAGTGAAACAGGGTCTGGGACCCAGTACTTC	CASSETGSGTQYF
TRBD1	TRBV7-8	TRBJ1-1	NA	TGTGCCAGCAGCTTAGGGCGGACAGGGTTGAACACTGAAGCTTTCTTT	CASSLGRTGLNTEAFF
NA	TRBV12-3/TRBV12-4	TRBJ1-1	NA	TGTGCCAGCATCTCATGGGCGAACACTGAAGCTTTCTTT	CASISWANTEAFF
NA	TRBV19	TRBJ2-7	NA	TGTGCCAGTAGTATAGCGGGGTCTAAGGCCTACGAGCAGTACTTC	CASSIAGSKAYEQYF
NA	TRBV3-1/TRBV3-2	TRBJ1-1	NA	TGTGCCAGTCAGACAGCCAACACTGAAGCTTTCTTT	CASQTANTEAFF
TRBD1	TRBV19	TRBJ2-7	NA	TGTGCCGGAACCGGGACAGCGACAAACCAGTACTTC	CAGTGTATNQYF
TRBD1	TRBV4-2	TRBJ2-7	few	TGTGCCAGCAGCCACGATCTCCACCGGACAGGGCAACCCTACGAGCAGTACTTC	CASSHDLHRTGQPYEQYF
NA	TRBV7-9	TRBJ2-3	NA	TGTGCCAGCAGCTTAGAAACGGGGAGCACAGATACGCAGTATTTT	CASSLETGSTDTQYF
NA	TRBV5-1	TRBJ2-1	NA	TGCGCCAGCAGCTTGGTGGTAGCCAGCTCCTACAATGAGCAGTTCTTC	CASSLVVASSYNEQFF
NA	TRBV11-3	TRBJ1-6	NA	TGTGCCAGCAGCTTGTCGTATAATTCACCCCTCCACTTT	CASSLSYNSPLHF
TRBD1	TRBV19	TRBJ2-3	few	TGTGCCAGTAAGGACAGGGCGCGCCCAGATACGCAGTATTTT	CASKDRARPDTQYF
NA	TRBV6-5	TRBJ2-2	NA	TGTGCCACCCGAAGGGGGGGTGGTGCCGGGGAGCTGTTTTTT	CATRRGGGAGELFF
TRBD1	TRBV20-1	TRBJ2-5	NA	TGCAGTGCTAGTAAACAGGGGCCCTCACTTGCCAGAGAGACCCAGTACTTC	CSASKQGPSLARETQYF
NA	TRBV5-6	TRBJ1-6	few	TGTGCCAGCAGCGCAGCGGTGAATTCACCCCTCCACTTT	CASSAAVNSPLHF
NA	TRBV4-1	TRBJ2-7	NA	TGCGCCAGCAGCCAGCTTGGTTCCGGGGCGGGGTCCTACGAGCAGTACTTC	CASSQLGSGAGSYEQYF
TRBD1	TRBV5-1	TRBJ1-2	NA	TGCGCCAGCAGACAGGACAGGGGGCGCGTCTATGGCTACACCTTC	CASRQDRGRVYGYTF
TRBD1	TRBV6-6	TRBJ2-1	NA	TGTGCCAGCACCCTAGGCCGGACAGGGAACAATGAGCAGTTCTTC	CASTLGRTGNNEQFF
TRBD2	TRBV5-4	TRBJ2-7	NA	TGTGCCAGCAGCCCCGGTCCAACTAGCGCTAGAGAGCAGTACTTC	CASSPGPTSAREQYF
NA	TRBV10-3	TRBJ1-1	NA	TGTGCCATCAGTGAGAAGGGGGGGGGTTCAACTGAAGCTTTCTTT	CAISEKGGGSTEAFF
TRBD1	TRBV4-1	TRBJ1-3	NA	TGCGCCAGCAGCGAATCCCCTGGGACAGCTTCAAACACCATATATTTT	CASSESPGTASNTIYF
TRBD1	TRBV6-5	TRBJ1-1	NA	TGTGCCAGCAGCACCCGGGACAGCACTGAAGCTTTCTTT	CASSTRDSTEAFF
TRBD1	TRBV6-5	TRBJ2-5	NA	TGTGCCAGCAACAGGGGGCAGACCCAGTACTTC	CASNRGQTQYF
TRBD1	TRBV19	TRBJ1-5	NA	TGTGCCAGTAGTCCTACCGACAGGGGCGTTAGCAATCAGCCCCAGCATTTT	CASSPTDRGVSNQPQHF
NA	TRBV6-5	TRBJ1-2	NA	TGTGCCAGCAGTTACCGAGTCGGGGGGATCTATGGCTACACCTTC	CASSYRVGGIYGYTF
NA	TRBV6-1	TRBJ2-4	NA	TGTGCCAGCAGTGAACGGTCGAGGGACATTCAGTACTTC	CASSERSRDIQYF
NA	TRBV10-3	TRBJ2-7	NA	TGTGCCATCAGTGAACAGGGTTACGAGCAGTACTTC	CAISEQGYEQYF
NA	TRBV10-3	TRBJ1-1	NA	TGTGCCATCAGTGTGGGCAGGGACACGGATAACACTGAAGCTTTCTTT	CAISVGRDTDNTEAFF
TRBD1	TRBV29-1	TRBJ1-1	NA	TGCAGCGTTCCAGGGGGGATCACTGAAGCTTTCTTT	CSVPGGITEAFF
TRBD2	TRBV4-2	TRBJ2-5	NA	TGTGCCAGCAGCCAAATGGGTGGAGCGGGGCAAGAGACCCAGTACTTC	CASSQMGGAGQETQYF
NA	TRBV28	TRBJ1-6	NA	TGTGCCAGCAGCCCTTCCCTAGGACAAAATTCACCCCTCCACTTT	CASSPSLGQNSPLHF
TRBD2	TRBV5-4	TRBJ2-7	NA	TGTGCCAGCAGTGCAAGCGGGGGGGCGTCCTACGAGCAGTACTTC	CASSASGGASYEQYF
NA	TRBV20-1	TRBJ2-2	NA	TGCAGTGCTAGGGCCGCCGGGGAGCTGTTTTTT	CSARAAGELFF
NA	TRBV6-6	TRBJ1-1	once	TGTGCCAGCAGTTTCGGGGGAACTGAAGCTTTCTTT	CASSFGGTEAFF
NA	TRBV3-1/TRBV3-2	TRBJ1-5	NA	TGTGCCAGCAGCCAAGATGCCAGTAATCAGCCCCAGCATTTT	CASSQDASNQPQHF
TRBD1	TRBV6-5	TRBJ1-2	NA	TGTGCCAGCAGCCTGGGGACAGGGGACTATGGCTACACCTTC	CASSLGTGDYGYTF
TRBD1	TRBV30	TRBJ1-3	NA	TGTGCCTGGAGGGAACTTGGACAGGGCCGGGGCACCATATATTTT	CAWRELGQGRGTIYF
NA	TRBV2	TRBJ2-2	few	TGTGCCAGCAGCACACGGGAGTTGAACACCGGGGAGCTGTTTTTT	CASSTRELNTGELFF
TRBD2	TRBV10-3	TRBJ2-1	NA	TGTGCCATCAGATCAGGACTAGCCCGCTACAATGAGCAGTTCTTC	CAIRSGLARYNEQFF
TRBD1	TRBV4-1	TRBJ1-2	NA	TGCGCCAGCAGTGCCGGACAGGGAGACTATGGCTACACCTTC	CASSAGQGDYGYTF
NA	TRBV18	TRBJ1-1	NA	TGTGCCAGCTCACCAAATCTAGGGGGCACTGAAGCTTTCTTT	CASSPNLGGTEAFF
TRBD2	TRBV5-1	TRBJ2-1	once	TGCGCCAGCAGCTCGGGGGGATCCTACAATGAGCAGTTCTTC	CASSSGGSYNEQFF